This T cell receptor (beta chain) was found in a study of blood T cell repertoires in COVID-19. Overall study: Some COVID-19 samples were acute and others convalescent; all came from the United States, Italy and Spain. T cells, B-cell-depleted T cells, or PBMCs supplied cDNA or gDNA.

This CDR3 comprises 14 residues. CDR1 and CDR2 from the germline V gene are KGHDR and SFDVKD. J lost 3 bases, V lost 4 bases, and 1 base had no gene match. Data came from immunoSEQ multiplex PCR; TCRdb stores just in-frame clones and leaves some out. Seen here are approximately 250,000 clones, over 80% observed once, and the top ten hold more than 5%. The sample comprised peripheral blood. The receptor's source is a human donor in a cohort sampled during active COVID-19. J is TRBJ2-3 and V is TRBV24-1, with 9 bases that match TRBD1. Here the CDR3 reads CATSEGQGTDTQYF. CDR3 coding DNA: TGTGCCACCAGTGAGGGACAGGGTACAGATACGCAGTATTTT.